These T cell receptor beta chains were read from a single sample in a study of regulatory dendritic cells for organ transplantation. Some clones are missing from TCRdb's copy, which holds only in-frame ones; the method was immunoSEQ multiplex PCR. The repertoire includes more than 35,000 clones, about 89% of them detected once, and 0.11% sits in the top ten. Input material: naive CD8+ T cells from blood. The receptors were gathered from a human donor in good health. The CDR3 runs from the conserved cysteine through the conserved F or W. The order of the fields is clone size, J gene, D gene, V gene, CDR3 DNA, CDR3 protein. The D gene is left open where the match is weak. Clone size is shown for a subset of rows, as once, few, many or a class of expanded clone.

- TRBJ2-5 TRBD1 TRBV15 TGTGCCACCAGCAATAGACCAGGGGGCCGGGAGACCCAGTACTTC CATSNRPGGRETQYF
- TRBJ2-2 - TRBV4-3 TGCGCCAGCAGCCAAGTCTGGGGGGGGCCGTACACCGGGGAGCTGTTTTTT CASSQVWGGPYTGELFF
- TRBJ1-2 TRBD1 TRBV5-1 TGCGCCAGCAGCTCCTACAGGGGTTCCAGCTATGGCTACACCTTC CASSSYRGSSYGYTF
few TRBJ2-7 - TRBV4-3 TGCGCCAGCAGCCAAGTAGGAGCAGGGGAACACGAGCAGTACTTC CASSQVGAGEHEQYF
- TRBJ1-1 - TRBV7-9 TGTGCCAGCAGCTTAGCGGCTGGGGCGGGCACTGAAGCTTTCTTT CASSLAAGAGTEAFF
- TRBJ2-1 TRBD1 TRBV27 TGTGCCAGCAGTCCAGTACAGGGGGTCCTGAGGAATGAGCAGTTCTTC CASSPVQGVLRNEQFF
- TRBJ2-7 - TRBV9 TGTGCCAGCAGCGCGTCGGGACTCCCGGCCAACGAGCAGTACTTC CASSASGLPANEQYF
few TRBJ2-1 - TRBV7-9 TGTGCCAGCAGCTTATCCGCCAATGAGCAGTTCTTC CASSLSANEQFF
- TRBJ2-2 TRBD2 TRBV7-9 TGTGCCAGCATATCGGGGAGGGGATTGAACACCGGGGAGCTGTTTTTT CASISGRGLNTGELFF
- TRBJ2-7 TRBD2 TRBV4-1 TGCGCCAGCAGCCCAGAGACTAGCGGGAATGAGGACGAGCAGTACTTC CASSPETSGNEDEQYF
few TRBJ1-1 - TRBV4-2 TGTGCCAGCAGCCAGGTTCAGGACAGCGGTGAAGCTTTCTTT CASSQVQDSGEAFF
- TRBJ2-7 - TRBV11-3 TGTGCCAGCAGCTTCAATGAAGCGGGCGAGCAGTACTTC CASSFNEAGEQYF
- TRBJ1-2 - TRBV27 TGTGCCAGCAGTTGGGAGGGGGGGTATGGCTACACCTTC CASSWEGGYGYTF
- TRBJ1-1 - TRBV5-4 TGTGCCAGCGGTGGTCGTGCGAGGGACACTGAAGCTTTCTTT CASGGRARDTEAFF
- TRBJ2-3 TRBD2 TRBV9 TGTGCCAGCAGCACCAGAAAAGGACTAGCGGGGGGGACAGATACGCAGTATTTT CASSTRKGLAGGTDTQYF
- TRBJ1-2 TRBD1 TRBV2 TGTGCCACTGGAAGAGGGACAGGGGTTTCCTCTGGCTACACCTTC CATGRGTGVSSGYTF
- TRBJ2-1 - TRBV27 TGTGCCAGCAGTTTCAGGGGCGATGAGCAGTTCTTC CASSFRGDEQFF
- TRBJ2-3 - TRBV5-6 TGTGCCAGCAGCTCAAGCTTTACGCAGTATTTT CASSSSFTQYF
- TRBJ2-7 TRBD1 TRBV27 TGTGCCAGCAGGAGGACAGGGGGCAAATACGAGCAGTACTTC CASRRTGGKYEQYF
- TRBJ2-7 - TRBV27 TGTGCCAGCAGTTTTACGATTAACACCGACCTCTACGAGCAGTACTTC CASSFTINTDLYEQYF
few TRBJ1-2 - TRBV5-6 TGTGCCAGCAGCCTCGAGGGTGGCTACACCTTC CASSLEGGYTF
- TRBJ2-7 TRBD1 TRBV29-1 TGCAGCGTTGAAGGGGACAGGGGGCTCCAGTACTTC CSVEGDRGLQYF
- TRBJ1-1 - TRBV7-9 TGTGCCAGCAGCTTAAGCGAGGGCTCGGCAGCTTTCTTT CASSLSEGSAAFF